This T cell receptor beta chain is from a study of T cells in localized non-small cell lung cancer. General study points: Exceeding tumor, uninvolved adjacent lung had the highest T cell clonality. Among the top 100 tumor clones, a median about 60 appeared in adjacent lung. Heterogeneity cannot be ruled out, as sequencing used one tumor region only. Elevated blood T cell density was associated with longer overall survival.

Method: immunoSEQ multiplex PCR; TCRdb's copy keeps in-frame clones and lacks some. Among nearly 15,000 clones listed, around 85% were seen once. A note on this clone: Its target is unknown.

The germline V gene encodes CDR1 MDHEN and CDR2 SYDVKM. Between the trimmed V and J ends, which lost 7 bases and 6 bases, there was a span of 12 bases. The CDR3 is made up of 12 amino acids. The material sequenced was peripheral blood, taken before any cancer treatment. This TCR was recovered from a woman aged 35 to 70 with stage I lung adenocarcinoma. The V and J genes are TRBV28 and TRBJ1-2; possibly TRBD1 for D (5 bases). This CDR3 is CASNPGTHGYTF. As DNA, the CDR3 is TGTGCCAGCAACCCCGGGACCCATGGCTACACCTTC.